The 18 T cell receptor beta chains given below trace back to one sample, sequenced in a study of OX40 agonist ivuxolimab in advanced cancers. Data came from immunoSEQ multiplex PCR; TCRdb stores just in-frame clones and leaves some out. The table shows about 95,000 clones, with roughly 90% occurring only once. The sequenced sample was CD4+ or CD8+ T cells sorted from blood, obtained in a trial of the OX40 agonist ivuxolimab. The receptors derive from an adult with an advanced solid tumor such as melanoma, head and neck, liver or kidney cancer.

The chain carries TRBV15 and TRBJ1-2; unclear D gene. The CDR3 consists of 15 residues. Germline assignment: CDR1 LNHNV and CDR2 YYDKDF (reference sequence). Trimming took 0 bases from V and 4 from J, leaving 12 bases between them. DNA of the CDR3: TGTGCCACCAGCAGAGATTTCGGTGTGGGCTATGGCTACACCTTC. This codes for CATSRDFGVGYGYTF.

This chain uses TRBV5-6 with TRBJ1-3; D might be TRBD1 (6 bases). Germline V gene lookup returns CDR1 SGHDT and CDR2 YYEEEE. Trimming removed 4 bases from V and 0 bases from J, with 14 bases in between. The CDR3 length is 16 residues. CDR3 loop: CASSPAGAPSGNTIYF. CDR3 in DNA: TGTGCCAGCAGCCCCGCAGGGGCCCCCTCTGGAAACACCATATATTTT.

This clone has a handful of counts. The CDR3 is CAWRQGYTEAFF. CDR3 sequence (DNA): TGTGCCTGGAGGCAGGGGTACACTGAAGCTTTCTTT. The V call is TRBV30, the J call TRBJ1-1; D is possibly TRBD1 (6 bases). The V end was cut by 3 bases, the J end by 3 bases, with 8 bases between. There are 12 residues in the CDR3. The germline V gene has CDR1 GTSNPN and CDR2 SVGIG (reference sequence).

The chain links TRBV18 to TRBJ2-2; D is perhaps TRBD1 (6 bases). This CDR3 has 18 residues. Trimming left V 1 base short and J 5 bases short, with 20 bases between. Germline CDR1 is KGHSH and CDR2 is LQKENI. DNA for the CDR3: TGTGCCAGCTCACCACTCATTGCTACAGGGCGCGAAACCGGGGAGCTGTTTTTT. Translating gives CASSPLIATGRETGELFF.

The chain has TRBV30 and TRBJ1-2; TRBD1 aligns across 8 bases. The germline V gene has CDR1 GTSNPN and CDR2 SVGIG (reference sequence). The CDR3 has 12 residues. J lost 5 bases, V lost 2 bases, and 1 base had no gene match. The CDR3 spells CAWSRQGYGYTF. The CDR3 nucleotides are TGTGCCTGGAGTCGACAGGGGTATGGCTACACCTTC.

J is TRBJ2-5 and V is TRBV9; TRBD2 aligns across 7 bases. This CDR3 has 14 residues. V was pared by 2 bases and J by 3 bases, with 4 bases of the junction left unmatched. CDR1 is SGDLS, CDR2 YYNGEE, per germline. The CDR3 spells CASSVGTIKETQYF. The CDR3 DNA sequence: TGTGCCAGCAGCGTCGGGACTATCAAAGAGACCCAGTACTTC.

The V gene is TRBV19, the J gene TRBJ2-7; 7 bases line up with TRBD2. The CDR3 spans 15 residues. V lost 5 bases, J lost 5 bases, and 12 bases stayed unmatched. CDR1 LNHDA and CDR2 SQIVND come from the germline V gene (reference sequence). This CDR3 reads CASSPLAGTLHEQYF. The CDR3, as DNA: TGTGCCAGTAGTCCCTTAGCGGGTACACTCCACGAGCAGTACTTC. The variable domain in full, completed from reference TRBV19 and TRBJ2-7, reads DGGITQSPKYLFRKEGQNVTLSCEQNLNHDAMYWYRQDPGQGLRLIYYSQIVNDFQKGDIAEGYSVSREKKESFPLTVTSAQKNPTAFYLCASSPLAGTLHEQYFGPGTRLTVT.

The chain carries TRBV19 and TRBJ1-5; the D gene is possibly TRBD1 (5 bases). The CDR3 consists of 18 residues. Germline CDR1 LNHDA, CDR2 SQIVND (reference sequence). V dropped 5 bases and J dropped 9 bases, with 29 bases sitting between them. DNA of the CDR3: TGTGCCAGTAGTTTTCTCCGTACCGGGACCGAGAAAACATGGCCCCAGCATTTT. Residues: CASSFLRTGTEKTWPQHF.

This clone came up once. This CDR3 is CASSYSGGDYEQYF. CDR3 coding DNA: TGTGCCAGCAGTTACTCCGGGGGGGACTACGAGCAGTACTTC. The chain combines TRBV6-5 with TRBJ2-7; 8 bases fit TRBD2. This CDR3 region has 14 residues. Germline V gene lookup returns CDR1 MNHEY and CDR2 SVGAGI. The junction had 1 base not matched to a gene; V was cut back by 0 bases and J by 3 bases.

CDR3 sequence: CASRVGARVATEAFF. DNA of the CDR3: TGTGCCAGCCGAGTTGGGGCCAGGGTGGCCACTGAAGCTTTCTTT. This sequence joins TRBV19 and TRBJ1-1; D is perhaps TRBD1 (5 bases). Per germline, CDR1 LNHDA and CDR2 SQIVND (reference sequence). Trimming took off 9 bases at V and 4 bases at J, with 21 bases between the two ends. The CDR3 spans 15 residues.

The chain joins TRBV27 to TRBJ1-5; maybe TRBD1 (5 bases). CDR1 is MNHEY, CDR2 SMNVEV, per germline (reference sequence). The CDR3 runs to 13 residues. Trimming removed 5 bases at V and 8 bases at J, with 13 bases between. CDR3 loop: CASSLTGAEPQHF. The CDR3 DNA follows: TGTGCCAGCAGTCTGACCGGGGCGGAGCCCCAGCATTTT.

The J gene is TRBJ2-7, the V gene TRBV5-1, with 7 bases matching TRBD1. Germline CDR1 SGHRS, CDR2 YFSETQ. V was clipped by 4 bases and J by 0 bases; unmatched bases: 7. The CDR3 sequence is 15 residues long. CDR3 sequence: CASSMGQSSSYEQYF. In nucleotides, the CDR3 is TGCGCCAGCAGCATGGGACAGTCGAGCTCCTACGAGCAGTACTTC.

V usage is TRBV28 and J usage is TRBJ2-5; D is unresolved. The CDR3 spans 14 residues. CDR1 MDHEN and CDR2 SYDVKM come from the germline V gene. Trimming took off 6 bases at V and 7 bases at J, with 18 bases between the two ends. The CDR3 loop is CASSTSQNSGTQYF. CDR3 bases: TGTGCCAGCAGCACCTCCCAGAACTCGGGGACCCAGTACTTC.

The chain combines TRBV11-2 with TRBJ2-7, with unresolved D. Germline CDR1 SGHAT, CDR2 FQNNGV. This CDR3 comprises 14 residues. With 5 bases removed from V and 6 bases from J, the gap between germline ends came to 17 bases. CDR3 protein: CASSPTVSSAEQYF. The CDR3 DNA reads as TGTGCCAGCAGCCCAACCGTTTCTAGTGCCGAGCAGTACTTC. Using reference TRBV11-2 and TRBJ2-7 for the parts outside the CDR3, the full variable domain is EAGVAQSPRYKIIEKRQSVAFWCNPISGHATLYWYQQILGQGPKLLIQFQNNGVVDDSQLPKDRFSAERLKGVDSTLKIQPAKLEDSAVYLCASSPTVSSAEQYFGPGTRLTVT.

The genes are TRBV7-2 and TRBJ1-1, with a tentative D call TRBD1 (5 bases). Deletions cut 5 bases from V and 5 bases from J, with 18 bases between. The CDR3 runs 15 residues. Germline V gene sequence: CDR1 SGHTA, CDR2 FQGNSA. The CDR3 loop is CASSPVGVSRTEAFF. In DNA form, the CDR3 reads TGTGCCAGCAGCCCGGTGGGGGTTTCCCGTACTGAAGCTTTCTTT.

This sequence joins TRBV27 and TRBJ1-5, with D hard to call. Trimming left V 5 bases short and J 2 bases short, with 16 bases between. The CDR3 has 16 amino acids. Germline V CDR1 and CDR2: MNHEY, SMNVEV (reference sequence). CDR3 DNA sequence: TGTGCCAGCAGTCCAAGAGCCCTGGAGGGCAATCAGCCCCAGCATTTT. Translated, it gives CASSPRALEGNQPQHF.

This clone occurred a few times. The rearrangement links TRBV5-4 to TRBJ2-7; 9 bases are shared with TRBD1. The CDR3 runs 14 residues. The V gene end was trimmed by 1 base and the J gene end by 4 bases; junction bases not matched to a gene: 3. From germline, CDR1 is SGHNT and CDR2 YYREEE (reference sequence). Here the CDR3 DNA reads TGTGCCAGCAGCTTGATCGGACAGGGGTACGAGCAGTACTTC. It codes for CASSLIGQGYEQYF.

The chain recombines TRBV7-9 with TRBJ2-1; unclear D gene. The CDR3 is 14 residues long. Germline CDR1 and CDR2: SEHNR and FQNEAQ (reference sequence). Trimming stripped 3 bases from V and 7 bases from J, with 13 bases between. CDR3 DNA: TGTGCCAGCAGCTTTGAAACAGTTTCGAATGAGCAGTTCTTC. The encoded protein is CASSFETVSNEQFF.